This T cell receptor (beta chain) came from a study of shared clonotypes between healthy human individuals. Whole-study context: Each donor's CD4 naive and CD4 memory cells filled three plates apiece, CD8 naive two, and CD8 memory one. Findings of the study overall: Only blood samples were collected, and tissue repertoires likely differ. Relative to their counterparts shared across all four donors, non-shared clonotypes exhibited diminished generation probabilities. The donor pool, a small one, limited the genetic and exposure-history diversity represented.

Assay used: immunoSEQ multiplex PCR; TCRdb lists only in-frame clones, some missing. Of about 1,800,000 clones in the sample, about 95% were seen once. Terminally differentiated effector memory CD45RA+ cells were left out of the naive CD8 fraction, which was CD45RO-negative and positively selected for CCR7. Germline V lookup: CDR1 SGHRS, CDR2 YFSETQ. V was trimmed by 0 bases and J by 5 bases, leaving 6 bases between them. The CDR3 is made up of 12 amino acids. Notes on this clone: Its cognate antigen is unknown. Other nucleotide sequences from this sample produce the same CDR3.

Sequenced sample: naive CD8+ T cells sorted from blood. The clonotype comes from a man between 18 and 35 years old in good health. This chain uses TRBV5-1 with TRBJ2-7; D is unclear. The CDR3 region is CASSLAPDEQYF. The CDR3 DNA is TGCGCCAGCAGCTTGGCCCCGGACGAGCAGTACTTC.